The 28 T cell receptor beta chains in this list originate from one sample, sequenced in a study of blood T cell repertoires in COVID-19. The method was immunoSEQ multiplex PCR; TCRdb's version includes in-frame clones alone and lacks a portion of them. Of fewer than 250,000 clones in the sample, around four fifths were seen once. The sample taken for sequencing was peripheral blood. The receptors were sampled from a woman older than 75 with COVID-19, enrolled during active disease.

The chain carries TRBV18 and TRBJ1-2, with 7 positions matching TRBD1. Unmatched junction bases numbered 9, after V lost 3 bases and J lost 8 bases. Germline CDR1 KGHSH, CDR2 LQKENI. The CDR3 length is 14 residues. CDR3 region: CASSPGQPMGGYTF. CDR3 in DNA: TGTGCCAGCTCACCGGGACAGCCTATGGGGGGCTACACCTTC.

The rearrangement uses TRBV18 and TRBJ1-4, with 9 bases lining up with TRBD1. This CDR3 has 15 amino acids. The trim removed 2 bases at V and 7 bases at J, leaving 5 bases unmatched. Germline V gives CDR1 KGHSH, CDR2 LQKENI. For the CDR3, the DNA is TGTGCCAGCTCACCAGCAAGACAGGGGGGTGAAAAACTGTTTTTT. Translated, it gives CASSPARQGGEKLFF.

V gene TRBV7-9 combines with J gene TRBJ2-5, with 8 bases aligning to TRBD1. Germline lookup yields CDR1 SEHNR and CDR2 FQNEAQ (reference sequence). This CDR3 is 15 amino acids long. Germline trimming cut 4 bases from V and 3 bases from J; bases unmatched to any gene: 7. The CDR3 sequence is CASSSWDRREETQYF. The CDR3 region has the DNA TGTGCCAGCAGCTCCTGGGACAGGAGGGAAGAGACCCAGTACTTC.

This chain uses TRBV5-1 with TRBJ2-2, with 8 bases that match TRBD2. Germline assignment: CDR1 SGHRS and CDR2 YFSETQ. V shed 0 bases and J 4 bases; nucleotides not matched to a gene: 5. The CDR3 covers 16 residues. Here the CDR3 reads CASSLDAGGVTGELFF. In DNA form, the CDR3 reads TGCGCCAGCAGCTTGGATGCGGGGGGTGTCACCGGGGAGCTGTTTTTT.

The CDR3 loop is CASSSQDRNYGYTF. CDR3 sequence (DNA): TGTGCCAGCAGTTCCCAGGACAGGAACTATGGCTACACCTTC. The chain is built from TRBV28 and TRBJ1-2, with TRBD1 matching over 7 bases. Germline V CDR1 and CDR2: MDHEN, SYDVKM. The CDR3 spans 14 residues. Trimming removed 4 bases from V and 2 bases from J; junction bases left unmatched: 4.

V usage is TRBV5-1 and J usage is TRBJ2-3; 10 bases match TRBD1. J lost 2 bases, V lost 0 bases, and 3 bases had no gene match. This CDR3 contains 16 residues. In germline, CDR1 is SGHRS, CDR2 YFSETQ. CDR3 sequence reads: CASSLGDRGNTDTQYF. CDR3 sequence (DNA): TGCGCCAGCAGCTTGGGGGACAGGGGAAACACAGATACGCAGTATTTT.

The V and J genes are TRBV5-8 and TRBJ1-6; possible D gene TRBD1, 5 bases. The length of the CDR3 is 14 residues. Germline CDR1 is SGHTS and CDR2 is YDEGEE. V was clipped by 4 bases and J by 7 bases, with 12 bases between them. The chain's CDR3 is CASSGGTLNSPLHF. CDR3 bases: TGTGCCAGCAGCGGCGGGACTCTGAATTCACCCCTCCACTTT.

This chain uses TRBV5-1 with TRBJ1-1; 7 bases are shared with TRBD1. The V and J ends lost 5 bases and 6 bases, in that order; junction bases with no gene match: 7. Germline V gene data show CDR1 as SGHRS and CDR2 as YFSETQ. The CDR3 totals 13 residues. CDR3 bases: TGCGCCAGCAGTCGAAGTACAGGGGCTGAAGCTTTCTTT. Its protein product is CASSRSTGAEAFF.

This clone showed up just a few times. This rearrangement joins TRBV5-1 to TRBJ2-5; 8 bases line up with TRBD1. Trimming took 0 bases from V and 5 from J; bases not matched to a gene: 6. Germline lookup yields CDR1 SGHRS and CDR2 YFSETQ. The CDR3 is 15 residues long. The CDR3 sequence is CASSLVQGAGETQYF. As DNA, the CDR3 is TGCGCCAGCAGCTTGGTCCAGGGGGCAGGGGAGACCCAGTACTTC.

V and J are TRBV6-5 and TRBJ1-2; 10 nucleotides line up with TRBD1. This CDR3 is built from 15 residues. CDR1 is MNHEY and CDR2 is SVGAGI in the germline V gene. The ends lost 6 bases at V and 5 bases at J; junction bases unmatched: 9. This chain's CDR3 is CASRADRGRGYGYTF. CDR3 DNA sequence: TGTGCCAGCAGGGCCGACAGGGGGCGAGGGTATGGCTACACCTTC.

About this clone: Other DNA sequences in the same sample also yield this CDR3. The genes are TRBV4-2 and TRBJ1-2; D is unclear. Germline CDR1 is LGHNA and CDR2 is YNFKEQ. CDR3 length: 12 amino acids. The germline V and J ends were trimmed by 0 bases and 4 bases, with 3 bases remaining between them. CDR3 nucleotides: TGTGCCAGCAGCCAAGACAGCTATGGCTACACCTTC. This encodes CASSQDSYGYTF.

This clone was recorded once. This rearrangement joins TRBV5-1 to TRBJ2-3, with 10 bases aligning to TRBD2. CDR1 is SGHRS, CDR2 YFSETQ, per germline. The CDR3 covers 14 residues. The junction had 3 bases not matched to a gene; V was cut back by 3 bases and J by 5 bases. For the CDR3, the DNA is TGCGCCAGCAGCTCGCGGACTAGCGGAGATACGCAGTATTTT. Encoded protein: CASSSRTSGDTQYF.

The chain has TRBV6-5 and TRBJ2-1; 7 bases are a match to TRBD1. CDR1 MNHEY and CDR2 SVGAGI come from the germline V gene. V trimming: 4 bases; J trimming: 7 bases; junction bases outside the gene matches: 13. The CDR3 totals 16 residues. CDR3 region: CASSSQPGQPTNEQFF. In DNA form, the CDR3 reads TGTGCCAGCAGTTCCCAACCGGGACAGCCAACAAATGAGCAGTTCTTC.

This clone was counted only a few times. This chain links TRBV7-2 with TRBJ1-2; tentatively, D is TRBD1 (6 bases). The CDR3 has 16 residues. Germline CDR1 and CDR2: SGHTA and FQGNSA. Trimming took 1 base from V and 4 from J, leaving 16 bases between them. Here the CDR3 DNA reads TGTGCCAGCAGCTTAGAGGGGACACGAGGGAGCTATGGCTACACCTTC. The encoded protein is CASSLEGTRGSYGYTF.

The V gene is TRBV5-4, the J gene TRBJ1-4; 10 bases are shared with TRBD1. This CDR3 contains 15 residues. Germline lookup yields CDR1 SGHNT and CDR2 YYREEE (reference sequence). After removal of 4 bases from V and 8 bases from J, the junction contained 8 bases not matched to a gene. The CDR3 loop is CASSGRQGAEEKLFF. CDR3 in DNA: TGTGCCAGCAGCGGACGACAGGGGGCTGAGGAAAAACTGTTTTTT.

The chain has TRBV9 and TRBJ1-1; 9 nucleotides match TRBD1. The CDR3 is 15 amino acids. After removal of 4 bases from V and 5 bases from J, the junction contained 9 bases not matched to a gene. Germline V gene sequence: CDR1 SGDLS, CDR2 YYNGEE. CDR3 DNA: TGTGCCAGCAGCTCGACTACAGGGGGCATGACTGAAGCTTTCTTT. This gives the protein CASSSTTGGMTEAFF. The whole variable domain, remainder taken from reference TRBV9 and TRBJ1-1, is DSGVTQTPKHLITATGQRVTLRCSPRSGDLSVYWYQQSLDQGLQFLIQYYNGEERAKGNILERFSAQQFPDLHSELNLSSLELGDSALYFCASSSTTGGMTEAFFGQGTRLTVV.

The chain recombines TRBV9 with TRBJ1-2; D not certain. The CDR3 is made up of 11 amino acids. Germline V gives CDR1 SGDLS, CDR2 YYNGEE. Trimming removed 4 bases at V and 5 bases at J, with 6 bases between. The DNA of the CDR3 is TGTGCCAGCAGCTATAGATATGGCTACACCTTC. Translation: CASSYRYGYTF.

CDR3 coding DNA: TGTGCCAGCACCCCCCGGGTGGGCAGGGGGAACTATGGCTACACCTTC. Its protein product is CASTPRVGRGNYGYTF. The gene calls are TRBV7-9 and TRBJ1-2; 7 bases are a match to TRBD1. The CDR3 has 16 amino acids. Germline CDR1 SEHNR, CDR2 FQNEAQ (reference sequence). V shed 7 bases, J shed 2 bases, and the junction held 13 bases outside the gene matches.

This clone came up a few times. The DNA for the CDR3 is TGTGCCAGCAGCCGCCGCGCGACAGGGGGCGAATCAAATCAGCCCCAGCATTTT. Translation gives CASSRRATGGESNQPQHF. V and J are TRBV7-8 and TRBJ1-5; TRBD1 matches 10 bases. V was pared by 5 bases and J by 4 bases, with 14 bases of the junction left unmatched. Per germline, CDR1 SGHVS and CDR2 FQNEAQ. The CDR3 loop spans 18 amino acids.

This chain links TRBV5-1 with TRBJ2-2; TRBD1 matches 9 bases. Germline lookup yields CDR1 SGHRS and CDR2 YFSETQ. Trimming at V came to 4 bases and at J to 6 bases, leaving 4 bases not matched to a gene. The CDR3 is 14 amino acids. The CDR3 is CASSPGQGPGELFF. In nucleotides, the CDR3 is TGCGCCAGCAGCCCGGGACAGGGTCCCGGGGAGCTGTTTTTT.

The chain employs TRBV5-1 and TRBJ1-2; 12 bases align to TRBD1. Germline CDR1 SGHRS, CDR2 YFSETQ. Trimming removed 1 base from V and 7 bases from J; junction bases left unmatched: 11. The length of the CDR3 is 17 residues. The CDR3 loop is CASSLTVSGQGALGYTF. CDR3 DNA: TGCGCCAGCAGCTTGACCGTCTCGGGACAGGGGGCACTTGGCTACACCTTC. The full variable domain, completed using reference TRBV5-1 and TRBJ1-2, is KAGVTQTPRYLIKTRGQQVTLSCSPISGHRSVSWYQQTPGQGLQFLFEYFSETQRNKGNFPGRFSGRQFSNSRSEMNVSTLELGDSALYLCASSLTVSGQGALGYTFGSGTRLTVV.

This clone appeared once. As DNA, the CDR3 is TGTGCCAGCAGCCGTTCAGGGGGCACTGAAGCTTTCTTT. It codes for CASSRSGGTEAFF. The chain links TRBV3-1 (or the pseudogene TRBV3-2) to TRBJ1-1; 7 bases agree with TRBD1. Trimming at V came to 4 bases and at J to 4 bases, leaving 3 bases not matched to a gene. CDR3 length equals 13 residues. Germline values: CDR1 LGHDT, CDR2 YNNKEL (reference sequence).

This clone was seen just once. V gene TRBV5-1 combines with J gene TRBJ2-5, with TRBD2 matching over 11 bases. The CDR3 is 15 amino acids. CDR1 and CDR2 from the germline V gene are SGHRS and YFSETQ. Trimming removed 0 bases from V and 4 bases from J; junction bases left unmatched: 2. CDR3 bases: TGCGCCAGCAGCTTGGACGGGACTAGCGGAGAGACCCAGTACTTC. It encodes CASSLDGTSGETQYF.

Only one count was recorded for this clone. V gene TRBV6-5 combines with J gene TRBJ1-1; no clear D gene. This CDR3 region has 15 residues. Trimming removed 5 bases from V and 0 bases from J, with 13 bases in between. The germline CDR1 and CDR2 sequences are MNHEY and SVGAGI. The CDR3 nucleotides are TGTGCCAGCAGTCCCCTCCCTAACTTGAACACTGAAGCTTTCTTT. Residues: CASSPLPNLNTEAFF.

CDR3 coding DNA: TGTGCCTGGAGCATACGGGACAGGAGCTCCTACGAGCAGTACTTC. It translates to CAWSIRDRSSYEQYF. This sequence joins TRBV30 and TRBJ2-7; 8 bases agree with TRBD1. The CDR3 length is 15 residues. Per the germline V gene, CDR1 is GTSNPN and CDR2 is SVGIG (reference sequence). Trimming cost V 3 bases and J 0 bases; bases outside gene matches: 7.

The chain recombines TRBV2 with TRBJ2-5; weak D call: TRBD2 (6 bases). V was trimmed by 5 bases and J by 4 bases, leaving 17 bases between them. The V gene's germline CDR1 is SNHLY and CDR2 FYNNEI. This CDR3 is built from 15 residues. CDR3 coding DNA: TGTGCCAGCAGTAATACCCTTACTAGCAGAGAGACCCAGTACTTC. It encodes CASSNTLTSRETQYF.

The V and J genes are TRBV6-5 and TRBJ1-3; D uncertain. Trimming took off 4 bases at V and 2 bases at J, with 6 bases between the two ends. Germline lookup yields CDR1 MNHEY and CDR2 SVGAGI. CDR3 length: 13 amino acids. The CDR3 loop is CASSSTPGNTIYF. In nucleotides, the CDR3 is TGTGCCAGCAGTTCCACTCCTGGAAACACCATATATTTT.

The chain uses TRBV28 and TRBJ2-5; tentative D call: TRBD1 (6 bases). With 5 bases removed from V and 5 bases from J, the gap between germline ends came to 15 bases. CDR1 is MDHEN and CDR2 is SYDVKM in the germline V gene. The CDR3 totals 14 residues. The CDR3 sequence: CASSITGSGETQYF. The CDR3 region has the DNA TGTGCCAGCAGTATTACAGGGTCAGGGGAGACCCAGTACTTC.